Here is one T cell receptor (beta chain) with its context. What it binds is unknown. These data originate in a study of response to subunit inactivated influenza vaccine. Study-wide results and limits: Seasonal influenza vaccination, on each occasion, was suggested by the authors to recruit few new T cells.

TCRdb used MiXCR to reprocess the RT-PCR reads, holding one entry per CDR3 protein. The table lists some 500,000 distinct CDR3 sequences, about 15% of them singletons. With 3 bases clipped from V and 5 bases from J, the junction kept 4 bases outside the gene matches. The CDR3 loop spans 14 amino acids. Germline V CDR1 and CDR2: DFQATT, SNEGSKA (reference sequence). The receptor was derived from a man aged 50 to 69 who received an inactivated influenza vaccine. The input for sequencing was CD4+ T cells sorted from PBMCs, taken less than 30 months after vaccination. The chain carries TRBV20-1 and TRBJ2-5, with 12 bases that match TRBD2. CDR3 coding DNA: TGCAGTGCTAGCCTAGCGGGGGGGCGGGAGACCCAGTACTTC. Its protein is CSASLAGGRETQYF.